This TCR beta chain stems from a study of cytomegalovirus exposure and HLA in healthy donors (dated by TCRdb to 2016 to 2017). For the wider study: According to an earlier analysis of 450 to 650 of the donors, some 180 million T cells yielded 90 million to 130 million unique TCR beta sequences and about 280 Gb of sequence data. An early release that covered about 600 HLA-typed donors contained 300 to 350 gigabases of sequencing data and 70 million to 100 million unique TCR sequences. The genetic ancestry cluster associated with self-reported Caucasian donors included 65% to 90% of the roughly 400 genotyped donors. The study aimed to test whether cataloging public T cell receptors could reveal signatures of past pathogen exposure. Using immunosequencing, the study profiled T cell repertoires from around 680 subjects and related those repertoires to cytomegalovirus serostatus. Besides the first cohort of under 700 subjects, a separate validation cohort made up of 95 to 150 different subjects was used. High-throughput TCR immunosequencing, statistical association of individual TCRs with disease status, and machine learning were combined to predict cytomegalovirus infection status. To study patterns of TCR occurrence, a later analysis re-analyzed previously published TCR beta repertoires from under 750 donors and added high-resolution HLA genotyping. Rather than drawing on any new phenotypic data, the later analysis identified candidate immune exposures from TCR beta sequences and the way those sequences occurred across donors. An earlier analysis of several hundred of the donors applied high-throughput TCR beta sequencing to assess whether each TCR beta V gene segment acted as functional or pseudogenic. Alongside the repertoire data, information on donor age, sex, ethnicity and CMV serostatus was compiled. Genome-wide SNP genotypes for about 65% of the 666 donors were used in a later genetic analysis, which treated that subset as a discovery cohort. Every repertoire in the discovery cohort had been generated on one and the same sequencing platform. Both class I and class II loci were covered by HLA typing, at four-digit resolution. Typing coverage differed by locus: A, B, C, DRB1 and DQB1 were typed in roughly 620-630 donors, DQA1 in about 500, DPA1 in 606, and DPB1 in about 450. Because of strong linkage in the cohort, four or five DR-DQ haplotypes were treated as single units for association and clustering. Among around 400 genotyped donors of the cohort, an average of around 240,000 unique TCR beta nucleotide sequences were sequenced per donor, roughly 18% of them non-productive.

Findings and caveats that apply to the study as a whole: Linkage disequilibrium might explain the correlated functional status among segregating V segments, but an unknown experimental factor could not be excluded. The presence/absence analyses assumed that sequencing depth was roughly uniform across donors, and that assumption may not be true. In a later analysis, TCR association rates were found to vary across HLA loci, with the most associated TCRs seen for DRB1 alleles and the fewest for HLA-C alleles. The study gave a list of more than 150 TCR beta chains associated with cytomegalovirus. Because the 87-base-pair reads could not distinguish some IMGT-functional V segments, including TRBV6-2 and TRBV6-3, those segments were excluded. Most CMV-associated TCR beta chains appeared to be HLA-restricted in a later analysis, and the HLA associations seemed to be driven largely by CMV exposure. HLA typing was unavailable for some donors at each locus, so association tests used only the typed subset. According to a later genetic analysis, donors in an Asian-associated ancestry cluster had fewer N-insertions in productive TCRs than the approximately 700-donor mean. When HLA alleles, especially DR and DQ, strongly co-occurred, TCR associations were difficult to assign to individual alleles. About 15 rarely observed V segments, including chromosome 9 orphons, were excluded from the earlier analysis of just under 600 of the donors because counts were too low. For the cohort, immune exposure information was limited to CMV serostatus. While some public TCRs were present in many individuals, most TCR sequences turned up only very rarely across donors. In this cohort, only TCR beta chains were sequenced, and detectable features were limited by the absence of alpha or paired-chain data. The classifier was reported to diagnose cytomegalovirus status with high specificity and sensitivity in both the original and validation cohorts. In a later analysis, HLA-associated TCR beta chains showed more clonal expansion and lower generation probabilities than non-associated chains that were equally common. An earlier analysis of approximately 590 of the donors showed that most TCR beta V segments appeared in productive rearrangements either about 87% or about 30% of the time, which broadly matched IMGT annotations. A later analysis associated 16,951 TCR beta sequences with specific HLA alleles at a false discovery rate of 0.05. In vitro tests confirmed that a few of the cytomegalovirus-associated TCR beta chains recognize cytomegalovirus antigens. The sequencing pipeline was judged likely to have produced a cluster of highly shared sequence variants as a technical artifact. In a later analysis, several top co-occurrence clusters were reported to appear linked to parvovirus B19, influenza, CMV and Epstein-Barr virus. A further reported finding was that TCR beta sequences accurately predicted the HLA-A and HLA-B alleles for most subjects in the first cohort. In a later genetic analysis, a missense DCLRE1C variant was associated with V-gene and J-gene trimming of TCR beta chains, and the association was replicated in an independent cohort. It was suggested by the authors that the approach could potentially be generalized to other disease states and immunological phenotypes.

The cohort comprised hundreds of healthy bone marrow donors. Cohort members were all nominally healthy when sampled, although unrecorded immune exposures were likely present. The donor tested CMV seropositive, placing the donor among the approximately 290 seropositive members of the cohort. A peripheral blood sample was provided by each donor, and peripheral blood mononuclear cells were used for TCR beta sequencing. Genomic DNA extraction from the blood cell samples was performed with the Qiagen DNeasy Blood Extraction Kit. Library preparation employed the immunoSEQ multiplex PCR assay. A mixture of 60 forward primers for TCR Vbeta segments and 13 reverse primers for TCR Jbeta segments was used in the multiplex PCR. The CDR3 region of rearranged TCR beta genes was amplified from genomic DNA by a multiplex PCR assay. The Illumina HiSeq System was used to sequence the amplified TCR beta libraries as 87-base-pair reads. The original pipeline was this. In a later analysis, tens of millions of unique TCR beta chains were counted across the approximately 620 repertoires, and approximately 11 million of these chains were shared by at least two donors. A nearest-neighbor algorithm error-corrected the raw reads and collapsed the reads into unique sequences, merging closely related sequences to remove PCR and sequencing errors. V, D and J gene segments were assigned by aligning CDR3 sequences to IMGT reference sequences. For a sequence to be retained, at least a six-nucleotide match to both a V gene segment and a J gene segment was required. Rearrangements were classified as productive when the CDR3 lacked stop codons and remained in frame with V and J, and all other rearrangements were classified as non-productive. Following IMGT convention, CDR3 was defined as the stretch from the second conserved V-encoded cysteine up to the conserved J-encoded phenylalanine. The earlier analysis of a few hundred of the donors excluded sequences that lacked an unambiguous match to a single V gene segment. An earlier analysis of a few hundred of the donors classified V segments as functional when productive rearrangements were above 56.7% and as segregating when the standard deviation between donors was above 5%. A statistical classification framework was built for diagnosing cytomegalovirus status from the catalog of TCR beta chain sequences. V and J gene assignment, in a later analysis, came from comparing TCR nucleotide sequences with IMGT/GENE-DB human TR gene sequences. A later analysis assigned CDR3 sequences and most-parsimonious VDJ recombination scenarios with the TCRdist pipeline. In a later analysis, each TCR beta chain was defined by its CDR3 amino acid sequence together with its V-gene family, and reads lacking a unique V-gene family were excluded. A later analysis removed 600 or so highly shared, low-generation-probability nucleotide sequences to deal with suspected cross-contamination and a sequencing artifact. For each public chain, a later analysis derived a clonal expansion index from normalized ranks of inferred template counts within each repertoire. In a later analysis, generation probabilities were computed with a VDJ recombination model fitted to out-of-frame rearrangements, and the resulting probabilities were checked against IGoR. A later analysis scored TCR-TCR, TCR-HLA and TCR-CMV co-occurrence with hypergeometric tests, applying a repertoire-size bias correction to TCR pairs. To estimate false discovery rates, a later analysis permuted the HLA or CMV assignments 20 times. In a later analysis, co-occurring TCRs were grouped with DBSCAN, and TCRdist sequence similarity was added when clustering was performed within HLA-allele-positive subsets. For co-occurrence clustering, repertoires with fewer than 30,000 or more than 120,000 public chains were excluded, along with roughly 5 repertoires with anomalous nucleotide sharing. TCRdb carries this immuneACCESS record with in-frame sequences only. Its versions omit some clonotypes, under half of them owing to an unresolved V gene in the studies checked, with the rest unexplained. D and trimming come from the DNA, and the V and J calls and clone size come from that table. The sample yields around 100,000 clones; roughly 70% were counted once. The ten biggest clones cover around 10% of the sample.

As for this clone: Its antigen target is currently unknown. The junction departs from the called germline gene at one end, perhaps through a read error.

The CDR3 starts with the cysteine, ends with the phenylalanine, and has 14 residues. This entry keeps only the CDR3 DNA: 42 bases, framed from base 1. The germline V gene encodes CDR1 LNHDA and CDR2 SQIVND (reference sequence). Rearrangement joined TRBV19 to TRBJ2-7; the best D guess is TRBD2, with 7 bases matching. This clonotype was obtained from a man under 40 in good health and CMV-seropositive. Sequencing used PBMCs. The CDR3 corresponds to CASSPLGGQYEQYF. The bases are TGTGCCAGTAGTCCGCTCGGGGGGCAGTACGAGCAGTACTTT.